Listed below are T cell receptor beta chains from one sample, sequenced in a study of blood T cell repertoires in COVID-19. Sequenced by immunoSEQ multiplex PCR; TCRdb stores in-frame clones only, minus some. The repertoire includes about 170,000 clones, roughly 93% of them detected once, and about 4.5% sits in the top ten. The specimen sequenced was peripheral blood. The receptors were sampled from a woman aged 45 to 65 with acute or convalescent COVID-19. The CDR3 runs from the conserved cysteine through the conserved F or W. A D gene is named only where the DNA matches it firmly. Size is stated for part of the rows, as once, few or many counts, or as a class when the clone is expanded.

CDR3nt | CDR3aa | abundance | j_gene | v_gene | d_gene
TGCGCCAGCATCTTACTAGCGGGAGGGAATGAGCAGTTCTTC | CASILLAGGNEQFF | . | TRBJ2-1 | TRBV10-2 | TRBD2
TGTGCCAGCAGTGAAGCGCTGGCGGGTGGCTACACCTTC | CASSEALAGGYTF | . | TRBJ1-2 | TRBV6-1 | .
TGCGCCAGCAGCTGGACAGGGGGCAATCAGCCCCAGCATTTT | CASSWTGGNQPQHF | . | TRBJ1-5 | TRBV5-1 | TRBD1
TGTGCCCTCCGGGACAGCGGATCCTACGAGCAGTACTTC | CALRDSGSYEQYF | . | TRBJ2-7 | TRBV10-3 | TRBD1
TGCGCCAGCAGCTTGGGGGGAGCGGGAAACTACGAGCAGTACTTC | CASSLGGAGNYEQYF | . | TRBJ2-7 | TRBV5-1 | TRBD2
TGTGCCAGCACCTTGCGGGGGGGCCAGGAGACCCAGTACTTC | CASTLRGGQETQYF | . | TRBJ2-5 | TRBV5-4 | TRBD2
TGTGCCAGTAGTAGAGGACAGGAGTTTAATCAGCCCCAGCATTTT | CASSRGQEFNQPQHF | once | TRBJ1-5 | TRBV19 | TRBD1
TGTGCCAGCAGCCAAGAGCAGAACGGGGGGATTCGGGATACGCAGTATTTT | CASSQEQNGGIRDTQYF | few | TRBJ2-3 | TRBV4-2 | TRBD2
TGCGCCAGCAGCCAAGATAGGGGGCTGGATGAGCAGTTCTTC | CASSQDRGLDEQFF | once | TRBJ2-1 | TRBV4-1 | TRBD1
TGTGCCAGCAGGTCAGGGGTAGATGAAAAACTGTTTTTT | CASRSGVDEKLFF | . | TRBJ1-4 | TRBV6-5 | .
TGTGCCCGGAGGGCGGGGGCCAACACCGGGGAGCTGTTTTTT | CARRAGANTGELFF | . | TRBJ2-2 | TRBV30 | .
TGCGCCAGCAGCCAAGGCGGGGGAGGAGACAACACTGAAGCTTTCTTT | CASSQGGGGDNTEAFF | . | TRBJ1-1 | TRBV4-1 | .
TGTGCCAGCAGCTCGACAGGGTTCACTGAAGCTTTCTTT | CASSSTGFTEAFF | . | TRBJ1-1 | TRBV7-3 | TRBD1
TGCGCCAGCAGCTTGGAGGGACAGGGGTACAATGAGCAGTTCTTC | CASSLEGQGYNEQFF | . | TRBJ2-1 | TRBV5-1 | TRBD1
TGTGCCAGCAGTGAACGGACAGGTCGTAACTCACCCCTCCACTTT | CASSERTGRNSPLHF | . | TRBJ1-6 | TRBV25-1 | TRBD1
TGTGCCAGCAGCCACGGGGGGGGGACAACTAATGAAAAACTGTTTTTT | CASSHGGGTTNEKLFF | . | TRBJ1-4 | TRBV3-1/TRBV3-2 | .
TGTGCCAGCAGCAGCGACAGGAGTAACTATGGCTACACCTTC | CASSSDRSNYGYTF | . | TRBJ1-2 | TRBV7-2 | .
TGTGCCAGCAGCTTGGATGGGCTGGTGGATGAAAAACTGTTTTTT | CASSLDGLVDEKLFF | . | TRBJ1-4 | TRBV5-8 | .
TGTGCCAGCAGTGAAGCTCAGCGGGCCGATGTCACCTTC | CASSEAQRADVTF | . | TRBJ1-2 | TRBV2 | .
TGTGCCACCAGTGAAGGACAGAACTATGGCTACACCTTC | CATSEGQNYGYTF | once | TRBJ1-2 | TRBV24-1 | .
TGTGCCAGCAGCTTGTACGGTTCCGGGGAGCTGTTTTTT | CASSLYGSGELFF | . | TRBJ2-2 | TRBV5-4 | .
TGTGCCAGCAGCCTTCAGGTGAACACTGAAGCTTTCTTT | CASSLQVNTEAFF | few | TRBJ1-1 | TRBV4-2 | .
TGTGCCAGCAGTTACGGGGTCGGGACCTATAATTCACCCCTCCACTTT | CASSYGVGTYNSPLHF | . | TRBJ1-6 | TRBV6-6 | .
TGTGCCAGCAGCTCGGACAGGGTCACCATATATTTT | CASSSDRVTIYF | . | TRBJ1-3 | TRBV11-2 | TRBD1
TGCGCCAGCAGCTTGGCAGGTCGTTCCGAGCAGTACTTC | CASSLAGRSEQYF | . | TRBJ2-7 | TRBV5-1 | .
TGCGCCAGCAGCCAAGAAAGGACTAGCGTTGGAGATACGCAGTATTTT | CASSQERTSVGDTQYF | . | TRBJ2-3 | TRBV4-3 | TRBD2
TGTGCCAGCAGTGGCTCCAGGAACACTGAAGCTTTCTTT | CASSGSRNTEAFF | . | TRBJ1-1 | TRBV2 | .
TGTGCCAGCTCACCGAAGGGGGGGAGCTACTACAATGAGCAGTTCTTC | CASSPKGGSYYNEQFF | . | TRBJ2-1 | TRBV18 | .
TGTGCCAGTAGTAAGAGCCCCTACGAGCAGTACTTC | CASSKSPYEQYF | . | TRBJ2-7 | TRBV19 | .
TGTGCCAGCAGTGAACGGGACAGCTTCTTCGCTGAAGCTTTCTTT | CASSERDSFFAEAFF | . | TRBJ1-1 | TRBV6-1 | TRBD1
TGTGCCAGTAGTATAATTGAGGGGGACGAGCAGTACTTC | CASSIIEGDEQYF | . | TRBJ2-7 | TRBV19 | .
TGTGCCAGCAGTTTTTCTAGCGGGAGGGCCTACTACAATGAGCAGTTCTTC | CASSFSSGRAYYNEQFF | . | TRBJ2-1 | TRBV27 | TRBD2
TGTGCCAGCAGCCAACCGGGACAGCTTAACTATGGCTACACCTTC | CASSQPGQLNYGYTF | . | TRBJ1-2 | TRBV6-2/TRBV6-3 | TRBD1
TGTGCCAGCAGCTTACGATACACAACCATTAAGAACACTGAAGCTTTCTTT | CASSLRYTTIKNTEAFF | . | TRBJ1-1 | TRBV7-2 | .
TGTGCCAGCAGCAGTTGGGTAGCGGGCGATACGCAGTATTTT | CASSSWVAGDTQYF | . | TRBJ2-3 | TRBV6-2/TRBV6-3 | TRBD2
TGTGCCATCAGTGAGTCTCAGGGGCCTGGAAACACCATATATTTT | CAISESQGPGNTIYF | once | TRBJ1-3 | TRBV10-3 | .
TGTGCCAGCAGTACGAACACACTATCCTACAATGAGCAGTTCTTC | CASSTNTLSYNEQFF | . | TRBJ2-1 | TRBV6-5 | .
TGTGCCAGCTCATTCACAGCCAACACTGAAGCTTTCTTT | CASSFTANTEAFF | . | TRBJ1-1 | TRBV18 | .
TGCGCCAGCAGCTTGGACCGGGGGGGGTCCTACGAGCAGTACTTC | CASSLDRGGSYEQYF | . | TRBJ2-7 | TRBV5-1 | TRBD2
TGTGCCAGCAGTGATAGGCAGGGCGGGAACGAGCAGTACTTC | CASSDRQGGNEQYF | . | TRBJ2-7 | TRBV2 | .
TGTGCCAGTAGTGCCTCAGGGTTCTTAAATCAGCCCCAGCATTTT | CASSASGFLNQPQHF | . | TRBJ1-5 | TRBV19 | .
TGTGCCTGGACCCCAAAGGGTAGCGGGGGGGATCTCCAAGAGACCCAGTACTTC | CAWTPKGSGGDLQETQYF | . | TRBJ2-5 | TRBV30 | TRBD2
TGTGCCAGCAGTTCATACCGGGACAGGGGGAGGCGGGCAGATACGCAGTATTTT | CASSSYRDRGRRADTQYF | . | TRBJ2-3 | TRBV28 | TRBD1
TGTGCCAGCAGCGTACTCCCCGACACTGAAGCTTTCTTT | CASSVLPDTEAFF | . | TRBJ1-1 | TRBV9 | .
TGTGCCAGCAAACGGGAGGGCCCGGATTTCAATGAGCAGTTCTTC | CASKREGPDFNEQFF | . | TRBJ2-1 | TRBV6-6 | TRBD2
TGTGCCAGCAACGACAGGGCCGGAAACACCATATATTTT | CASNDRAGNTIYF | few | TRBJ1-3 | TRBV28 | TRBD1
TGTGCCAGCAGCTTAGCCCCCGGGACAGGGACAGGGGAAAAACTGTTTTTT | CASSLAPGTGTGEKLFF | . | TRBJ1-4 | TRBV11-2 | TRBD1
TGTGCCAGCAGCCAGGGGGACCGCCTCCAAGAAAAACTGTTTTTT | CASSQGDRLQEKLFF | . | TRBJ1-4 | TRBV7-9 | TRBD1
TGCGCCAGCAGCCATGGGCAGGGGTGGGTAGCTGAAGCTTTCTTT | CASSHGQGWVAEAFF | . | TRBJ1-1 | TRBV4-1 | .
TGTGCCAGCAGTTACTCCGCGTTCTACGAGCAGTACTTC | CASSYSAFYEQYF | . | TRBJ2-7 | TRBV6-5 | .
TGCGCCAGCAGCCCCGGGGACAGGGCTGGGGCCAACGTCCTGACTTTC | CASSPGDRAGANVLTF | once | TRBJ2-6 | TRBV5-1 | TRBD1
TGCGCCAGCAGCCAAGGTCCGACTGACAGAGTCACCGGGGAGCTGTTTTTT | CASSQGPTDRVTGELFF | . | TRBJ2-2 | TRBV4-1 | .
TGTGCCTGGAAACGGGGACAGGGGAATTCACCCCTCCACTTT | CAWKRGQGNSPLHF | once | TRBJ1-6 | TRBV30 | TRBD1
TGTGCCAGCAGCCAAGGTCAGGGGTTGGGCGAGCAGTACTTC | CASSQGQGLGEQYF | few | TRBJ2-7 | TRBV3-1/TRBV3-2 | .
TGTGCCAGCAGCGAAGGGGGAGCCTATCAGCCCCAGCATTTT | CASSEGGAYQPQHF | . | TRBJ1-5 | TRBV7-8 | .